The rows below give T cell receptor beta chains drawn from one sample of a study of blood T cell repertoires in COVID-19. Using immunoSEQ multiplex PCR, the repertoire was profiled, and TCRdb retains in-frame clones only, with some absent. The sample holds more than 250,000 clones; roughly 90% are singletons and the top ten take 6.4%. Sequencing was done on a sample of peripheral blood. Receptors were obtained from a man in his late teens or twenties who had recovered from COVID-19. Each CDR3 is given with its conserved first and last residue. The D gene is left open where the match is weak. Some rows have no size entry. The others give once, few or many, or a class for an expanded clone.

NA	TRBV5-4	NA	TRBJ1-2	TGTGCCAGCAGCATGGATGGGCTTGGCTACACCTTC	CASSMDGLGYTF
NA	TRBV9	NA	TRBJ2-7	TGTGCCAGCAGCGTAGATCCAGGGATAACCTACGAGCAGTACTTC	CASSVDPGITYEQYF
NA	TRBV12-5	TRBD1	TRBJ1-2	TGTGCTAGTGGTCCCGAACCGCCGGGACAGGACCTCAAGAGGGATGGCTACACCTTC	CASGPEPPGQDLKRDGYTF
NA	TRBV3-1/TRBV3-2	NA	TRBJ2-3	TGTGCCAGCAGCCAAGAGGGGGGACGGGAGTTGGTAGATACGCAGTATTTT	CASSQEGGRELVDTQYF
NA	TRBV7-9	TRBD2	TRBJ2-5	TGTGCCAGCAGCTTAGATCTAGCGGGAGGGAAGACCCAGTACTTC	CASSLDLAGGKTQYF
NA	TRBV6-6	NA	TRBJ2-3	TGTGCCAGCAGCGACGGACGTGGGGCCGCCCGAGATACGCAGTATTTT	CASSDGRGAARDTQYF
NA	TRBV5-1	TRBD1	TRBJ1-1	TGCGCCAGCAGCTTTCAGGGGGACAGGAACACTGAAGCTTTCTTT	CASSFQGDRNTEAFF
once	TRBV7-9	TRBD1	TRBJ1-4	TGTGCCAGCAGCCCCCAGGGGGGCAACGGTGAAAAACTGTTTTTT	CASSPQGGNGEKLFF
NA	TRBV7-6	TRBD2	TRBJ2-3	TGTGCCAGCACCGCATGGCGGGGGAGACCCACAGATACGCAGTATTTT	CASTAWRGRPTDTQYF
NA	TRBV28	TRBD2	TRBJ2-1	TGTGCCAGCAGGTCTAGCGGGAATGAGCAGTTCTTC	CASRSSGNEQFF
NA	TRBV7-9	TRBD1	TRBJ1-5	TGTGCCAGCAGCTTAGCCGGGACAGGGAATCAGCCCCAGCATTTT	CASSLAGTGNQPQHF
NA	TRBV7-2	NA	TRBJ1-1	TGTGCCAGCAGCTTAGGGACAGCCGAAGCTTTCTTT	CASSLGTAEAFF
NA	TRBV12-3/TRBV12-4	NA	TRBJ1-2	TGTGCCAGCAGTTTAGGGGCAGGGGGCTACACCTTC	CASSLGAGGYTF
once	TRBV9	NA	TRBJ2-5	TGTGCCAGCAGCGTAGCTCCAGGCGGGGCAGGGGAGACCCAGTACTTC	CASSVAPGGAGETQYF
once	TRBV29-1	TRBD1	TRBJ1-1	TGCAGCGCTACCGACAGGGGGCTAGCCTTGAACACTGAAGCTTTCTTT	CSATDRGLALNTEAFF
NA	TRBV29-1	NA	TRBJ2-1	TGCAGCGTTGGAGGCAGGGCTTTCAATGAGCAGTTCTTC	CSVGGRAFNEQFF
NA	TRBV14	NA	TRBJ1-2	TGTGCCAGCAGCCCTGACAGCGATTATGGCTACACCTTC	CASSPDSDYGYTF
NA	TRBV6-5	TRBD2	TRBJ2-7	TGTGCCAGCAGCCCACCGGCGGGAGTGTACGAGCAGTACTTC	CASSPPAGVYEQYF
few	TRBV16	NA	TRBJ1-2	TGTGCCAGCAGCCAATCATATGGGGGAGGCGGCTACACCTTC	CASSQSYGGGGYTF
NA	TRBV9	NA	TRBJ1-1	TGTGCCAGCAGCGTAGGGCCGGACTATGAAGCTTTCTTT	CASSVGPDYEAFF
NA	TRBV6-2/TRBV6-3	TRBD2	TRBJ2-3	TGTGCCAGCCGCCCGCGGGGGGTAGGCACAGATACGCAGTATTTT	CASRPRGVGTDTQYF
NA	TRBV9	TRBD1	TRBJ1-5	TGTGCCAGCACCCCTGGACAGGCCAATCAGCCCCAGCATTTT	CASTPGQANQPQHF
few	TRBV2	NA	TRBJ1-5	TGTGCCAGCAGTGAAGACAGGGTCAATCAGCCCCAGCATTTT	CASSEDRVNQPQHF
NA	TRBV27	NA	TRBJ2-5	TGTGCCAGCCGAGCCTTCGGGTACCAAGAGACCCAGTACTTC	CASRAFGYQETQYF
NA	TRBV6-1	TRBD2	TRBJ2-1	TGTGCCAGCAGTGAAGTGGGAGGGCCCGGTAATGAGCAGTTCTTC	CASSEVGGPGNEQFF
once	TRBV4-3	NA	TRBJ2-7	TGCGCCAGCAGCCAAGCCGAATGGACGGGATACGAGCAGTACTTC	CASSQAEWTGYEQYF
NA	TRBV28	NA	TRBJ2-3	TGTGCCAGCAGTTTCGGGACAAGTAGCACAGATACGCAGTATTTT	CASSFGTSSTDTQYF
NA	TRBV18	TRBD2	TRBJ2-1	TGTGCCAGCTCACCGGGAAACCTAGCGGGGGATTACAATGAGCAGTTCTTC	CASSPGNLAGDYNEQFF
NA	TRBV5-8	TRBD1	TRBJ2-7	TGTGCCAGCAGCTTCGGGCAGGGGGACGAGCAGTACTTC	CASSFGQGDEQYF
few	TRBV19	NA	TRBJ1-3	TGTGCCACCAAGACAGGTACTGGAAACACCATATATTTT	CATKTGTGNTIYF
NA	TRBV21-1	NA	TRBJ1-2	TGTGCCAGCATCCGAGGGACAGTCTATGGCTACACCTTC	CASIRGTVYGYTF
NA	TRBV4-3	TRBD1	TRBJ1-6	TGCGCCAGCAGCCAAACAGGGGTAGGTAATTCACCCCTCCACTTT	CASSQTGVGNSPLHF
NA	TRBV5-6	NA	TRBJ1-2	TGTGCCAGCAGCCCCCGGACGGACTATTATGGCTACACCTTC	CASSPRTDYYGYTF
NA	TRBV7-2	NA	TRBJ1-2	TGTGCCAGCAGCCCCGGGACGGGAGCTAACTATGGCTACACCTTC	CASSPGTGANYGYTF
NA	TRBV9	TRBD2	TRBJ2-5	TGTGCCAGCAGCTCATCTGGGGCGGGAGCCTGGGAGACCCAGTACTTC	CASSSSGAGAWETQYF
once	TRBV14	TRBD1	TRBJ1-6	TGTGCCAGCAGCCAGCGACAGGGAAGAGGTTCACCCCTCCACTTT	CASSQRQGRGSPLHF
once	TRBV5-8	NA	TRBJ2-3	TGTGCCAGCAGCGAGGGTGGAGATACGCAGTATTTT	CASSEGGDTQYF
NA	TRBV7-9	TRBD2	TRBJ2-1	TGTGCCAGCAGCTTAAACCCAGCGGGAAGGTTAAATGAGCAGTTCTTC	CASSLNPAGRLNEQFF
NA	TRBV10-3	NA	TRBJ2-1	TGTGCCATCAGTGAGTTGCGGAGCTCCTACAATGAGCAGTTCTTC	CAISELRSSYNEQFF
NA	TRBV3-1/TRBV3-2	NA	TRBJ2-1	TGTGCCAGCAGCCAAGCTTACAATGAGCAGTTCTTC	CASSQAYNEQFF
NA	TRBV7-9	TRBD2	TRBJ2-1	TGTGCCAGCGTCGGCGGGGGAACCTACAATGAGCAGTTCTTC	CASVGGGTYNEQFF
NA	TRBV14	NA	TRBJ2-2	TGTGCCAGCAGCCAAGAAGCAGGTCTTTTTGGCGGGGAGCTGTTTTTT	CASSQEAGLFGGELFF
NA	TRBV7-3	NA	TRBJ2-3	TGTGCCAGCAGCTTAAACGGGGGCACAGATACGCAGTATTTT	CASSLNGGTDTQYF
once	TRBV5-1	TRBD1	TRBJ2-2	TGCGCCAGCAGCCCCCGGGACAGGGTTACCGGGGAGCTGTTTTTT	CASSPRDRVTGELFF
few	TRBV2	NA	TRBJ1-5	TGTGCCAGCAGGAAAGGGACACCCTTTAGCAATCAGCCCCAGCATTTT	CASRKGTPFSNQPQHF
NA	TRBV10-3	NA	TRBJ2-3	TGTGCCATCAGTGGACCAAAGTCGGGACTCCTCGTTAGCACAGATACGCAGTATTTT	CAISGPKSGLLVSTDTQYF
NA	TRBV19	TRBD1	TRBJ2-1	TGTGCCACCTCTAGGACAGGGGGCAATGAGCAGTTCTTC	CATSRTGGNEQFF
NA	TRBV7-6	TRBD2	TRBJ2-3	TGTGCCAGCAGCTTAGCGCTAGCGGCCACAGATACGCAGTATTTT	CASSLALAATDTQYF
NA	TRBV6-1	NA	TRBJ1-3	TGTGCCAGCAGTGAGCCCCGCGGGTCTTCGTCTGGAAACACCATATATTTT	CASSEPRGSSSGNTIYF
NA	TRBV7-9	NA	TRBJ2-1	TGTGCCAGCAGCTTACAGACAGGCTACAATGAGCAGTTCTTC	CASSLQTGYNEQFF